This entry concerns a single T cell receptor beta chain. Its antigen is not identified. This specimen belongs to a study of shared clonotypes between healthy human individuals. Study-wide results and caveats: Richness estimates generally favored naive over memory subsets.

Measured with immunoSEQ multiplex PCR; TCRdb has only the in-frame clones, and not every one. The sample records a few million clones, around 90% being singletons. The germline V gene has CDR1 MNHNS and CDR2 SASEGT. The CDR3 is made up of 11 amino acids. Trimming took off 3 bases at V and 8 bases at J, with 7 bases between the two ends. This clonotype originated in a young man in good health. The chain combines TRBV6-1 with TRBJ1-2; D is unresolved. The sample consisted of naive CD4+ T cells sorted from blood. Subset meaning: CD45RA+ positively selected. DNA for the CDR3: TGTGCCAGCAGTGATGGGGTCGGCTACACCTTC. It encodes CASSDGVGYTF.